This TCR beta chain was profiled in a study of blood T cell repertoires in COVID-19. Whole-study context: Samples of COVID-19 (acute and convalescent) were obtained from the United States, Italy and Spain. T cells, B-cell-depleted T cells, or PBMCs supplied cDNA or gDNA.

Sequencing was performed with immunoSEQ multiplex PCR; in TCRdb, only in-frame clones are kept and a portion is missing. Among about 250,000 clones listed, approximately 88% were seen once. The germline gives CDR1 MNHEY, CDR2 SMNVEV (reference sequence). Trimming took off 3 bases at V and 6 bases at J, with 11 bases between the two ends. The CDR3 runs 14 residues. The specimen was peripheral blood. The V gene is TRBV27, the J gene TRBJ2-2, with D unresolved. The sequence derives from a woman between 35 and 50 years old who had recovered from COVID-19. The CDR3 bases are TGTGCCAGCAGTTTTCTCCTTATCCCCGGGGAGCTGTTTTTT. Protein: CASSFLLIPGELFF.